Listed here are 6 T cell receptor beta chains from one sample, sequenced in a study of glioma-infiltrating T cells. The iRepertoire nested amplicon-rescue multiplex PCR amplified TCR alpha and beta CDR3s from RNA. TCRdb called the multiplex PCR reads again in MiXCR, with one record for every CDR3 protein. This table has under 150,000 distinct CDR3 sequences, about two fifths appearing once. Sequencing was carried out using glioma tissue, nonneoplastic brain tissue, or PBMCs (not recorded which). These TCRs come from a human donor with low-grade glioma or glioblastoma, undergoing nonglioma brain surgery, or in good health (not recorded which).

The sample holds many counts of this clonotype. The chain combines TRBV15 with TRBJ2-1; D could derive from TRBD1 or TRBD2 (5 bases each). The length of the CDR3 is 15 residues. The V and J ends lost 5 bases and 6 bases respectively, with 17 bases between them. The V gene's germline CDR1 is LNHNV and CDR2 YYDKDF (reference sequence). The DNA of the CDR3 is TGTGCCACCAGCGGGGCATCGAGGGGTAGCAATGAGCAGTTCTTC. Its translation: CATSGASRGSNEQFF.

This clonotype has just a few counts. The V call is TRBV6-1, the J call TRBJ1-1, with TRBD1 identical over 9 bases. Trimming cost V 3 bases and J 7 bases; bases outside gene matches: 9. Germline V gene sequence: CDR1 MNHNS, CDR2 SASEGT. The length of the CDR3 is 15 residues. Here the CDR3 DNA reads TGTGCCAGCAGTGACCCCCGACAGGGGGTAGGTGAAGCTTTCTTT. Protein sequence: CASSDPRQGVGEAFF.

This clonotype has only a few counts. The chain has TRBV27 and TRBJ1-1; TRBD1 aligns across 9 bases. CDR3 length: 14 amino acids. Germline-derived CDR1 and CDR2 are MNHEY and SMNVEV (reference sequence). Losses at the gene ends were 8 bases for V and 4 bases for J; bases not matched to a gene: 8. CDR3 in DNA: TGTGCCAGCCGGCCGGGACAGGGTCTCACTGAAGCTTTCTTT. This gives the protein CASRPGQGLTEAFF.

The chain has TRBV20-1 and TRBJ2-7; D uncertain. This CDR3 region has 13 residues. V lost 5 bases and J lost 3, with 14 bases in between. CDR1 is DFQATT, CDR2 SNEGSKA, per germline (reference sequence). In DNA, the CDR3 is TGCAGTGCTCAAAACTCTGGGTTCTACGAGCAGTACTTC. This sequence encodes CSAQNSGFYEQYF.

This clonotype showed up just a few times. The chain links TRBV19 to TRBJ2-1, with a weak D call TRBD1 (5 bases). With 1 base removed from V and 4 bases from J, the gap between germline ends came to 11 bases. Looked up from germline, CDR1 is LNHDA and CDR2 is SQIVND (reference sequence). The CDR3 covers 15 residues. The chain's CDR3 is CASSIVLSGYNEQFF. CDR3 nucleotide sequence: TGTGCCAGTAGTATAGTGTTATCAGGGTACAATGAGCAGTTCTTC.

The rearrangement links TRBV4-1 to TRBJ2-7, with D hard to call. Trimming took 2 bases from V and 6 from J, leaving 20 bases between them. CDR1 and CDR2 (germline): MGHRA, YSYEKL. The CDR3 covers 16 residues. This CDR3 is CASSQINVWSNGEQYF. The CDR3 bases are TGCGCCAGCAGCCAAATAAACGTGTGGTCTAACGGCGAGCAGTACTTC.